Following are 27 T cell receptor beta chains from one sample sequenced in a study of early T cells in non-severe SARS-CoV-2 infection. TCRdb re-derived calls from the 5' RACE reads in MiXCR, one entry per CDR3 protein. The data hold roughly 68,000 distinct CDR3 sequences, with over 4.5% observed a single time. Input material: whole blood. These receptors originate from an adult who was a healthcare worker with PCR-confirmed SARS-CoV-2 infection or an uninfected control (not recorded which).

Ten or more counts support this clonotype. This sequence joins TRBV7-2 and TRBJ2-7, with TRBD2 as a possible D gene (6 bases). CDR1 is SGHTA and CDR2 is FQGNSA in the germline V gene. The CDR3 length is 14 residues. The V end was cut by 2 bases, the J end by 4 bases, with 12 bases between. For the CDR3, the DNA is TGTGCCAGCAGCTTATATACGGGAGAGTACGAGCAGTACTTC. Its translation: CASSLYTGEYEQYF.

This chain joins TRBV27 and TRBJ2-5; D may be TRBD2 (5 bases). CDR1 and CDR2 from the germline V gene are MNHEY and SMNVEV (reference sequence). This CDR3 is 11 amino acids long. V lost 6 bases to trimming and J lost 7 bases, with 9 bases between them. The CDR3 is CASRFGVTQYF. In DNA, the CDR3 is TGTGCCAGCAGATTCGGGGTGACCCAGTACTTC.

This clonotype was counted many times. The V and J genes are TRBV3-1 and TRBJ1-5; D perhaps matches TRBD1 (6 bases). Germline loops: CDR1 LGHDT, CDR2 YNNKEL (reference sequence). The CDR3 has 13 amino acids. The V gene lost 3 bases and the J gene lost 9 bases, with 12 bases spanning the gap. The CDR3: CASSQIGGSPQHF. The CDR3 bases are TGTGCCAGCAGCCAGATAGGGGGGTCGCCCCAGCATTTT. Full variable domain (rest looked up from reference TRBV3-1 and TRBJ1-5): DTAVSQTPKYLVTQMGNDKSIKCEQNLGHDTMYWYKQDSKKFLKIMFSYNNKELIINETVPNRFSPKSPDKAHLNLHINSLELGDSAVYFCASSQIGGSPQHFGDGTRLSIL.

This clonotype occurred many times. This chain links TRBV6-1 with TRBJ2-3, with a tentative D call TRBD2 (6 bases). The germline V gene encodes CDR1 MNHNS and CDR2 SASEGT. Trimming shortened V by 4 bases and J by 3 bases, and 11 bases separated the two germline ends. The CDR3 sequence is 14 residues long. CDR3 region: CASSAGRETDTQYF. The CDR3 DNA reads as TGTGCCAGCAGTGCCGGGAGAGAAACAGATACGCAGTATTTT.

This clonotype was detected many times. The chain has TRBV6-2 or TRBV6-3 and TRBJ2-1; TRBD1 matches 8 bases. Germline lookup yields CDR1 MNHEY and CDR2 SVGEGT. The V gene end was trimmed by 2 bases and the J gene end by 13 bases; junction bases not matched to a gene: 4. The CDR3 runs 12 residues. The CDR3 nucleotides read TGTGCCAGCAGTTACCAGGGACAGGATCAGTTCTTC. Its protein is CASSYQGQDQFF.

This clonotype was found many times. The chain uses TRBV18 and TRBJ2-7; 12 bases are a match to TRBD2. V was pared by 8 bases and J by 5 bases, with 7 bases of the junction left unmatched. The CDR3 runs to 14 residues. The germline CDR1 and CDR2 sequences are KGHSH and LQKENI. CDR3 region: CASAKLAGGDEQYF. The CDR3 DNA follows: TGTGCCAGCGCGAAACTAGCGGGAGGCGACGAGCAGTACTTC.

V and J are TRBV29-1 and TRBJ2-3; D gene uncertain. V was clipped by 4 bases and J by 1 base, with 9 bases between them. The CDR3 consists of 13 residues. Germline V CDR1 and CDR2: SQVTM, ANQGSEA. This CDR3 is CSVGDGGTDTQYF. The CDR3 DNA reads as TGCAGCGTTGGTGATGGAGGCACAGATACGCAGTATTTT.

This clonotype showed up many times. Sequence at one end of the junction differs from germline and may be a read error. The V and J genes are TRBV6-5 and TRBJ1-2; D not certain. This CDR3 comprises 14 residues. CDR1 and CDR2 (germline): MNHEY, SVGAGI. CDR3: CASSYSGSSYGYTF. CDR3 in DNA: TGTGCCAGCAGCTACTCTGGCAGTTCCTATGGCTACACCTTC.

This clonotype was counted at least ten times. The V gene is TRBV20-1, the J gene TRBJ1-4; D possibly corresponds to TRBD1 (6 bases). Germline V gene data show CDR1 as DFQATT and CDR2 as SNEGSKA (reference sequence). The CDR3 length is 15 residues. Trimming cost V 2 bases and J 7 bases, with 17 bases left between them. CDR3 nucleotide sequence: TGCAGTGCTAGAAACGTACAGGGTTGGGGTGAAAAACTGTTTTTT. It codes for CSARNVQGWGEKLFF.

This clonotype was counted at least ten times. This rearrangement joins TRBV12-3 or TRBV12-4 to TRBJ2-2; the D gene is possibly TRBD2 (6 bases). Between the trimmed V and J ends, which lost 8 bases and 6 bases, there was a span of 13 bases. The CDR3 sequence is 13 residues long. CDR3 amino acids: CASGSREAGELFF. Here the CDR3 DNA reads TGTGCCAGCGGTAGTAGGGAGGCCGGGGAGCTGTTTTTT.

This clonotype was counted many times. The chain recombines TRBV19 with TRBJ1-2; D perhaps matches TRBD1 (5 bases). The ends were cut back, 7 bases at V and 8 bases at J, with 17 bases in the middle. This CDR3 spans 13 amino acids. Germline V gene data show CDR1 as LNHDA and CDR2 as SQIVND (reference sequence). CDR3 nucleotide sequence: TGTGCCAGTACCCTACCCAGGGTGGGAGGCTACACCTTC. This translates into CASTLPRVGGYTF.

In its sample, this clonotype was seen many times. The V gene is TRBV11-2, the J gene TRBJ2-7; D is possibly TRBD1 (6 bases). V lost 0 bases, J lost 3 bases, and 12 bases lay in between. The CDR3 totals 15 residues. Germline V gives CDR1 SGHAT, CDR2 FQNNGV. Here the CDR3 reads CASSLDRDTRYEQYF. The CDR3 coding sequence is TGTGCCAGCAGCTTAGATCGGGACACCCGCTACGAGCAGTACTTC.

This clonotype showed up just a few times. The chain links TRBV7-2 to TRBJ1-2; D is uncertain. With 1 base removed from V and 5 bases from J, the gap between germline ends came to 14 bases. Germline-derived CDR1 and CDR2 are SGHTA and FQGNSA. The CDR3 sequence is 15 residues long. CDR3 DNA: TGTGCCAGCAGCTTAGGACAACTCACGCGATATGGCTACACCTTC. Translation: CASSLGQLTRYGYTF.

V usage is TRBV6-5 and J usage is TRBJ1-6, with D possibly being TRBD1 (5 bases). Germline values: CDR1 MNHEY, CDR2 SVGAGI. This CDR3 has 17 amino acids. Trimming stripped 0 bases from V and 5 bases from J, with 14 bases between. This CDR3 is CASSYSKGTADNSPLHF. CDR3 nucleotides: TGTGCCAGCAGTTACTCGAAAGGGACGGCTGATAATTCACCCCTCCACTTT.

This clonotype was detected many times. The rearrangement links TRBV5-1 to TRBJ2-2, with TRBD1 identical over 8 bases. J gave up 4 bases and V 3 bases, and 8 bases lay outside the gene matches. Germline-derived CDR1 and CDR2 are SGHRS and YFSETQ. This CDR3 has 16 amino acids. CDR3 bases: TGCGCCAGCAGCTACAGCGGTACAGGGGGCACCGGGGAGCTGTTTTTT. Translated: CASSYSGTGGTGELFF.

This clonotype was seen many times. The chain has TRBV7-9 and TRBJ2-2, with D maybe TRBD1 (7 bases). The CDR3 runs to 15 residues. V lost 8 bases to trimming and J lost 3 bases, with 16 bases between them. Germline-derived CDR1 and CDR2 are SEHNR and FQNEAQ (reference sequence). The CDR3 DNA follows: TGTGCCAGCTCATTCAGGGGGGTCGACACCGGGGAGCTGTTTTTT. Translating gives CASSFRGVDTGELFF.

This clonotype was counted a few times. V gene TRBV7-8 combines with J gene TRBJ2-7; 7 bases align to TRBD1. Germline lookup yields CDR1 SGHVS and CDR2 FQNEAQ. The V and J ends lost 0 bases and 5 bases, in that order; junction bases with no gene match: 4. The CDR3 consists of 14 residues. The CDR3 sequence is CASSLAGGGHEQYF. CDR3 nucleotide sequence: TGTGCCAGCAGCTTAGCAGGGGGCGGCCACGAGCAGTACTTC.

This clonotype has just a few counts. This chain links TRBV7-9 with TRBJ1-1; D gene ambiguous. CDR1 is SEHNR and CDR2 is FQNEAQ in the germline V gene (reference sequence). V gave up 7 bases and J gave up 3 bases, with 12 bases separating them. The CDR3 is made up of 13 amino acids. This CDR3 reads CASTNTRDTEAFF. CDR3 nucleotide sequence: TGTGCCAGCACCAACACGAGGGACACTGAAGCTTTCTTT.

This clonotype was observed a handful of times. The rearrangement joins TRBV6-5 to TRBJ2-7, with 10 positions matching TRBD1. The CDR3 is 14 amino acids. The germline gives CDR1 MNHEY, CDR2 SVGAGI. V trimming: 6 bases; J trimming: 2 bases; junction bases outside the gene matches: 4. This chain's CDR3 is CASRRDRGAYEQYF. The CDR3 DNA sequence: TGTGCCAGCAGGAGGGACAGGGGTGCCTACGAGCAGTACTTC.

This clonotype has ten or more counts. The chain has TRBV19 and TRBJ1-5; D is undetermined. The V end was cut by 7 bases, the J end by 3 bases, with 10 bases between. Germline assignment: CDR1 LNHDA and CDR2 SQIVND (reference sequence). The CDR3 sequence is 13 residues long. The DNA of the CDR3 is TGTGCCAGTACTGACGGGGACAATCAGCCCCAGCATTTT. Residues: CASTDGDNQPQHF.

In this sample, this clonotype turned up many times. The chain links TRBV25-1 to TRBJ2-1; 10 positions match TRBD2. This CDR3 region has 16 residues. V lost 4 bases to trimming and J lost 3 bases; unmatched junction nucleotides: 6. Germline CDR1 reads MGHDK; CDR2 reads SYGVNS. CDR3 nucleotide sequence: TGTGCCAGCAGTGGGCTAGCGGGAGCTGGCTACAATGAGCAGTTCTTC. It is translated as CASSGLAGAGYNEQFF. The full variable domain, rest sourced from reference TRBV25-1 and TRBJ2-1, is EADIYQTPRYLVIGTGKKITLECSQTMGHDKMYWYQQDPGMELHLIHYSYGVNSTEKGDLSSESTVSRIRTEHFPLTLESARPSHTSQYLCASSGLAGAGYNEQFFGPGTRLTVL.

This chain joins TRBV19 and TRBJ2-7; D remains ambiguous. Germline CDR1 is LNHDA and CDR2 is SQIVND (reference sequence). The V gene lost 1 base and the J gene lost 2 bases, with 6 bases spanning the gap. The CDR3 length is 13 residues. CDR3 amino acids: CASSIADTYEQYF. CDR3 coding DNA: TGTGCCAGTAGTATAGCAGACACCTACGAGCAGTACTTC.

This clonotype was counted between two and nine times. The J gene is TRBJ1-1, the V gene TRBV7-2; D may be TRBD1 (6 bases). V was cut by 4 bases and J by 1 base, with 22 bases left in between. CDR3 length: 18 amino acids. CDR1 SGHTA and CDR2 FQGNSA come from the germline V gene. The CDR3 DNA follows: TGTGCCAGCAGCTCCTCTTGGGGGCAGACCAAGAGGAACACTGAAGCTTTCTTT. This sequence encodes CASSSSWGQTKRNTEAFF. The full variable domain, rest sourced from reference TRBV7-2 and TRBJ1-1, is GAGVSQSPSNKVTEKGKDVELRCDPISGHTALYWYRQSLGQGLEFLIYFQGNSAPDKSGLPSDRFSAERTGGSVSTLTIQRTQQEDSAVYLCASSSSWGQTKRNTEAFFGQGTRLTVV.

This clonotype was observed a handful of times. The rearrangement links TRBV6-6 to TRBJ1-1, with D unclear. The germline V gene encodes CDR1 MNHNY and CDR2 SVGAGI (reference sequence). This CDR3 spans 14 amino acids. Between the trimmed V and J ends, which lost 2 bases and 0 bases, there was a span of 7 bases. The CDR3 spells CASSYGMLNTEAFF. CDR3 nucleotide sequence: TGTGCCAGCAGTTACGGCATGTTGAACACTGAAGCTTTCTTT.

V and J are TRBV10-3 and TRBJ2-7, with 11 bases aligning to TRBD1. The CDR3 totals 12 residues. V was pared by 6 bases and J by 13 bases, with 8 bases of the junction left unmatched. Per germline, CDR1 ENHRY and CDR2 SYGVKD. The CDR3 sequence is CAISRDRGLYYF. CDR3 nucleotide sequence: TGTGCCATCAGCCGGGACAGGGGGTTGTATTACTTC.

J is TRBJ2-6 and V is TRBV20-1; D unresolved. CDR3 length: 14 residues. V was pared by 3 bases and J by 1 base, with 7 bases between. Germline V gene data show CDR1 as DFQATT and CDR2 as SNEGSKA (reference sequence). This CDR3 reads CSASDRSGANVLTF. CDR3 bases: TGCAGTGCTAGCGATAGGTCTGGGGCCAACGTCCTGACTTTC.

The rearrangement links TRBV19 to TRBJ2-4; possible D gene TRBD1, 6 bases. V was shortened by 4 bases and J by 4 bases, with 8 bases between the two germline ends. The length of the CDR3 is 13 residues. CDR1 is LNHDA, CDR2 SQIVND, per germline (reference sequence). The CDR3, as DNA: TGTGCCAGTAGTACAACAGGGAAAAACATTCAGTACTTC. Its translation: CASSTTGKNIQYF.